This T cell receptor beta chain comes out of a study of immune characterization of retroperitoneal liposarcoma. In its sample, this clonotype was seen many times. TCRdb reprocessed the PCR reads via MiXCR and lists one record per CDR3 protein. The sample comprises about 10,000 distinct CDR3 sequences, less than 30% of which are singletons, and around 20% rests with the top ten. The origin of this receptor is a male donor with retroperitoneal liposarcoma. The sample comprised blood.

The CDR3 DNA reads as TGTGCCGCCCGGGACAGCAGCTATGGCTACACCTTC. It encodes CAARDSSYGYTF. V usage is TRBV6-1 and J usage is TRBJ1-2, with TRBD1 matching 7 bases. This CDR3 comprises 12 residues. Germline V gives CDR1 MNHNS, CDR2 SASEGT. The V and J ends lost 11 bases and 4 bases, in that order; junction bases with no gene match: 7.